This TCR beta chain was sequenced in a study of identical twins (dated by TCRdb to between 2015 and 2016). The study in broad terms: The study deep-sequenced TCR alpha and beta repertoires from monozygotic twins, unrelated adults of various ages and cord blood to test whether fetal clonotypes persist. To rule out contamination, the twin experiments were replicated at different times with different library preparation protocols. Overall results and qualifications from the work: Abundant cord blood beta clonotypes had fewer insertions, young adult naive repertoires showed a similar but weaker trend, and memory repertoires showed no such trend. Invariant T cells such as MAIT and iNKT could partly confound zero-insertion analyses, although diverse VJ usage argued against such confounding for most clonotypes. Because the same donors could not be followed over many years, the conclusions relied on cross-sectional statistical analysis. Compared with coincidental sharing between unrelated individuals, an excess of low generation-probability sequences was observed among out-of-frame TCR alpha sequences shared between twins. Out-of-frame TCR alpha sharing in monozygotic twins was systematically underestimated by recombination models, whereas sharing between unrelated individuals was in agreement with the recombination models. A weaker excess of twin sharing was found in beta out-of-frame sequences because the signal-to-noise ratio was lowered by fewer shared sequences.

Libraries came from 5' RACE. Data came from an Illumina HiSeq 2000. A universal primer binding site was introduced by template switching, and a unique molecular identifier was present in the final cDNA, enabling accurate counting of TCR cDNA molecules. Specific primers in the conserved constant-segment region were used to synthesize first-strand cDNA for the TCR alpha and beta chains. Each cDNA library was double barcoded, with a SMART-Mk sample barcode plus Illumina barcodes, to control for contamination. Two successive PCR steps introduced TruSeq adapter sequences along with Illumina sample barcodes. Sequencing of the TCR alpha and beta cDNA libraries was done on the Illumina HiSeq platform using custom primers. In the original analysis: MiGEC was used to process raw reads and extract unique molecular identifiers, and MiXCR was used to find CDR3 positions. For each individual, recombination models were inferred using an EM algorithm with the repgenHMM and IGoR tools. The tcR package in R was used for shared clonotype analysis, with sharing normalized by the product of cloneset sizes. Out-of-frame nonproductive sequences were analyzed to study raw recombination free of thymic and clonal selection effects. Through fastp at Q25 and MiXCR, TCRdb rebuilt clones from the public reads, retaining in-frame beta chains. Each entry merges the rows of one CDR3 protein and shows their most common DNA and genes. For this entry, the V and J calls and clone size follow TCRdb and not the study's own pipeline. This sample gives over 550,000 distinct CDR3 sequences in total; 7.1% of them show up just once. In total, the top ten clones hold around 1.6% of the sample.

This clonotype was picked up a small number of times. Its antigen is not yet known. Base qualities were left out, and no much larger clone turns up one base away. Every donor was a healthy Caucasian. The twin cohort comprised three pairs of female monozygotic twins, all aged roughly 18 to 30 years. Peripheral blood mononuclear cells were used as the source from which RNA for TCR libraries was isolated. The CDR3 runs 14 amino acids, cysteine and phenylalanine included. The entry retains the CDR3 DNA only, 42 bases that are in frame from base 1. Deletion took 0 bases off V and 7 bases off J, with a span of 10 bases between the germline ends. CDR1 and CDR2, looked up from the germline V gene (reference sequence), are SGHKS and YYEKEE. These records were also assigned to another study, of yellow fever vaccine responses in identical twins. The second paper further reports: According to the authors, the vaccine-induced T cell response in identical twins seemed to be partly convergent and partly specific to each individual. In the study, vaccine-responding T cell clones were precisely tracked in identical twins.

This clonotype was obtained from a woman aged 18-29 years in good health. The chain joins TRBV5-5 to TRBJ1-4, with no confident D gene call. Sample: PBMCs. The CDR3 in this case is CASSLATALEKLFF. The base sequence is TGTGCCAGCAGCTTGGCGACTGCCCTTGAAAAACTGTTTTTT.